Following are 4 T cell receptor beta chains from one sample sequenced in a study of blood T cell repertoires in COVID-19. Profiled with immunoSEQ multiplex PCR; TCRdb holds only in-frame clones, not every one. This sample carries 250,000 or so clones, 88% of them seen once, and the ten largest clones take more than 3%. The sequenced material came from PBMCs or T cells enriched from blood (not recorded which). The receptor source for this set is a young woman who had been exposed to COVID-19.

The V call is TRBV7-2, the J call TRBJ2-1; TRBD2 matches 11 bases. The V segment lost 5 bases and the J segment 7 bases; nucleotides outside the gene matches: 10. Germline V lookup: CDR1 SGHTA, CDR2 FQGNSA. The CDR3 covers 16 residues. DNA of the CDR3: TGTGCCAGCAGCATTCTGACTAGCGGGATGTGGAATGAGCAGTTCTTC. This encodes CASSILTSGMWNEQFF.

Turning to this clone: The identical CDR3 is also encoded by other nucleotide sequences in the sample. The chain carries TRBV29-1 and TRBJ1-1; TRBD1 matches 8 bases. Trimming at V came to 6 bases and at J to 4 bases, leaving 4 bases not matched to a gene. The CDR3 extends over 12 amino acids. The germline V gene has CDR1 SQVTM and CDR2 ANQGSEA. The CDR3 sequence is CSVGTGGTEAFF. CDR3 DNA sequence: TGCAGCGTAGGGACAGGCGGCACTGAAGCTTTCTTT.

The chain recombines TRBV19 with TRBJ1-1; 7 nucleotides match TRBD1. CDR1 and CDR2 from the germline V gene are LNHDA and SQIVND (reference sequence). The CDR3 is made up of 13 amino acids. With 10 bases clipped from V and 1 base from J, the junction kept 6 bases outside the gene matches. The CDR3 region has the DNA TGTGCCACCAGGCGACAGGGGAACACTGAAGCTTTCTTT. Translation gives CATRRQGNTEAFF.

This clone appeared a few times. The CDR3 spells CASSSPIHSYEQYF. The CDR3 nucleotides are TGTGCCAGTAGTAGTCCAATACACTCCTACGAGCAGTACTTC. The genes are TRBV19 and TRBJ2-7; D not resolved. Germline V gene data show CDR1 as LNHDA and CDR2 as SQIVND (reference sequence). The CDR3 spans 14 residues. V lost 4 bases, J lost 0 bases, and 10 bases lay in between.